The 10 T cell receptor beta chains given below trace back to one sample, sequenced in a study of blood T cell repertoires in COVID-19. Sequenced by immunoSEQ multiplex PCR; TCRdb stores in-frame clones only, minus some. The sample has 400,000 to 500,000 clones; more than 75% are singletons. What was sequenced was PBMCs or T cells enriched from blood (not recorded which). These receptors all stem from a woman in her forties who had recovered from COVID-19.

The chain combines TRBV6-5 with TRBJ2-1; 10 nucleotides align to TRBD2. The CDR3 is 15 amino acids. J lost 0 bases, V lost 6 bases, and 2 bases had no gene match. Germline V lookup: CDR1 MNHEY, CDR2 SVGAGI. In DNA, the CDR3 is TGTGCCAGCAGCGCTAGCGGGAGCTCCTACAATGAGCAGTTCTTC. Translating gives CASSASGSSYNEQFF.

This chain uses TRBV3-1 (or the pseudogene TRBV3-2) with TRBJ2-1, with 7 bases lining up with TRBD2. The germline V gene has CDR1 LGHDT and CDR2 YNNKEL (reference sequence). CDR3 length: 16 amino acids. Losses at the gene ends were 3 bases for V and 2 bases for J; bases not matched to a gene: 7. The CDR3 DNA is TGTGCCAGCAGCCAGACCGACGCGGGAGCCTACAATGAGCAGTTCTTC. Its protein is CASSQTDAGAYNEQFF.

The rearrangement uses TRBV18 and TRBJ1-1; tentatively, D is TRBD1 (5 bases). Trimming removed 4 bases from V and 0 bases from J, with 9 bases in between. Per the germline V gene, CDR1 is KGHSH and CDR2 is LQKENI. The CDR3 covers 14 residues. Here the CDR3 DNA reads TGTGCCAGCTCACAAGGGGCGTTGAACACTGAAGCTTTCTTT. Protein sequence: CASSQGALNTEAFF.

The V gene is TRBV6-5, the J gene TRBJ1-2; D unresolved. Trimming cost V 5 bases and J 8 bases, with 15 bases left between them. This CDR3 region has 13 residues. Germline CDR1 is MNHEY and CDR2 is SVGAGI. The CDR3 region has the DNA TGTGCCAGCAGTCTGTCAGGCGTCCTGGGCTACACCTTC. Encoded protein: CASSLSGVLGYTF.

The chain uses TRBV7-2 and TRBJ1-5; D gene unclear. Germline lookup yields CDR1 SGHTA and CDR2 FQGNSA. V gave up 1 base and J gave up 5 bases, with 12 bases separating them. The CDR3 has 15 residues. CDR3 loop: CASSLVSRFDQPQHF. The CDR3 DNA is TGTGCCAGCAGCTTAGTTTCCAGGTTTGATCAGCCCCAGCATTTT.

This chain joins TRBV3-1 (or the pseudogene TRBV3-2) and TRBJ2-7, with TRBD1 matching 8 bases. V shed 3 bases, J shed 6 bases, and the junction held 10 bases outside the gene matches. The CDR3 consists of 15 residues. Germline-derived CDR1 and CDR2 are LGHDT and YNNKEL (reference sequence). The CDR3 region has the DNA TGTGCCAGCAGCCACTCGGACAGGGACTCTCTCGAGCAGTACTTC. Translating gives CASSHSDRDSLEQYF.

V and J are TRBV9 and TRBJ2-5; 8 nucleotides match TRBD1. Looked up from germline, CDR1 is SGDLS and CDR2 is YYNGEE. This CDR3 has 14 amino acids. V gave up 5 bases and J gave up 4 bases; unmatched junction bases: 7. The CDR3 region is CASSHQGAGETQYF. Written as DNA, the CDR3 is TGTGCCAGCAGTCACCAGGGGGCTGGAGAGACCCAGTACTTC. The whole variable domain, remainder taken from reference TRBV9 and TRBJ2-5, is DSGVTQTPKHLITATGQRVTLRCSPRSGDLSVYWYQQSLDQGLQFLIQYYNGEERAKGNILERFSAQQFPDLHSELNLSSLELGDSALYFCASSHQGAGETQYFGPGTRLLVL.

The chain joins TRBV4-1 to TRBJ1-1; D gene ambiguous. This CDR3 region has 13 residues. Per germline, CDR1 MGHRA and CDR2 YSYEKL. V was pared by 2 bases and J by 5 bases, with 9 bases between. The CDR3 DNA reads as TGCGCCAGCAGCCAAAGGGAGGGAACTGAAGCTTTCTTT. Amino acids: CASSQREGTEAFF.

The chain has TRBV5-4 and TRBJ1-2, with TRBD1 as a possible D gene (6 bases). The germline V gene has CDR1 SGHNT and CDR2 YYREEE (reference sequence). The CDR3 runs to 13 residues. V lost 4 bases to trimming and J lost 4 bases, with 11 bases between them. This CDR3 reads CASSRQGTYGYTF. In nucleotides, the CDR3 is TGTGCCAGCAGCAGGCAGGGGACCTATGGCTACACCTTC.

This chain links TRBV19 with TRBJ1-1; no reliable D call. V was shortened by 3 bases and J by 7 bases, with 9 bases between the two germline ends. The CDR3 contains 12 residues. Germline V gene sequence: CDR1 LNHDA, CDR2 SQIVND (reference sequence). Here the CDR3 reads CASSIPAGEAFF. In nucleotides, the CDR3 is TGTGCCAGTAGTATCCCTGCCGGTGAAGCTTTCTTT.